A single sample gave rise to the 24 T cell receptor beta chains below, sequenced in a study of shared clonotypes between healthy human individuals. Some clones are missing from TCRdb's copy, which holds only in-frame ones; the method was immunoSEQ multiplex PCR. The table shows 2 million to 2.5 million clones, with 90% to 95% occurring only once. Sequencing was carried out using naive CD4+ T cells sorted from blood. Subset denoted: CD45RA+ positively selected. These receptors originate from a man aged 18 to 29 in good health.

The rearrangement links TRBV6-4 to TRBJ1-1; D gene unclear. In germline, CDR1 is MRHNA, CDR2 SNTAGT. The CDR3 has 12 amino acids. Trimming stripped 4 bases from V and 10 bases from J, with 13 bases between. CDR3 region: CASSAGHGRAFF. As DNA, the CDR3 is TGTGCCAGCAGTGCTGGTCACGGGCGAGCTTTCTTT.

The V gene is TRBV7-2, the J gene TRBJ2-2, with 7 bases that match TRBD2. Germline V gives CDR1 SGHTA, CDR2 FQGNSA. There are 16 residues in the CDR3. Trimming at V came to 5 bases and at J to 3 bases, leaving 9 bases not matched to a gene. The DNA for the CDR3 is TGTGCCAGCAGCCGCGAGCGGGAACGCGACACCGGGGAGCTGTTTTTT. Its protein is CASSRERERDTGELFF.

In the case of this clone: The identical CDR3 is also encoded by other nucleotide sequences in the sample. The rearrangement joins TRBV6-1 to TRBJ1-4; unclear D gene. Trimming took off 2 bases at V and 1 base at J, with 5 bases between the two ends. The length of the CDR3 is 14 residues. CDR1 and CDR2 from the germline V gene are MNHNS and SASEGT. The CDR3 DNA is TGTGCCAGCAGTGAACGGGGAACTAATGAAAAACTGTTTTTT. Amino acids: CASSERGTNEKLFF.

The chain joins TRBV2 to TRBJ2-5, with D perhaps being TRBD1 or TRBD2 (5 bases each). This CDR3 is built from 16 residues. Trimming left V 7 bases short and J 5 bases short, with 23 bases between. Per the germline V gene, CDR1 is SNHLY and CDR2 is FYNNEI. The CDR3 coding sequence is TGTGCCAGCAAGAGGGACCGGGACCCGAGAGCGGAGACCCAGTACTTC. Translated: CASKRDRDPRAETQYF. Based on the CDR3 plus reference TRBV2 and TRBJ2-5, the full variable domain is EPEVTQTPSHQVTQMGQEVILRCVPISNHLYFYWYRQILGQKVEFLVSFYNNEISEKSEIFDDQFSVERPDGSNFTLKIRSTKLEDSAMYFCASKRDRDPRAETQYFGPGTRLLVL.

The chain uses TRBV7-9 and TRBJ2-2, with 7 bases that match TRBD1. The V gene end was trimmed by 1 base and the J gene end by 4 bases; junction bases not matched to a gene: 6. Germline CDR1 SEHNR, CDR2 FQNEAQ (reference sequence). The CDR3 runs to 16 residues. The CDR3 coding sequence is TGTGCCAGCAGCTTAGATGGGACAGCGGTCACCGGGGAGCTGTTTTTT. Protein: CASSLDGTAVTGELFF.

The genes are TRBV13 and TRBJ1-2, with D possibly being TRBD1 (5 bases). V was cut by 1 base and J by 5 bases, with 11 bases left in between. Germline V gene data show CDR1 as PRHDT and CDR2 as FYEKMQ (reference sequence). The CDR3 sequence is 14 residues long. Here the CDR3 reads CASSLVGEVYGYTF. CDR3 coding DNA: TGTGCCAGCAGCTTAGTGGGGGAGGTTTATGGCTACACCTTC.

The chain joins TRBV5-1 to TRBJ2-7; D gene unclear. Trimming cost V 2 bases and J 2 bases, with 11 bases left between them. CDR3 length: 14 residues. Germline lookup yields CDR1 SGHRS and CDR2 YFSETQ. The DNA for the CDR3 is TGCGCCAGCAGCTTTGGCGGCATCGCCTACGAGCAGTACTTC. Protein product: CASSFGGIAYEQYF.

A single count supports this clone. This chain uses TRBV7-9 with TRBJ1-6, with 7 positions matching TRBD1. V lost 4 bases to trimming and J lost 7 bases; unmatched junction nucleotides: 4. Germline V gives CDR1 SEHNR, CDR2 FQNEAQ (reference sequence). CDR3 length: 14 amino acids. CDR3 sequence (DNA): TGTGCCAGCAGCTACGAGGGGGCCAATTCACCCCTCCACTTT. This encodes CASSYEGANSPLHF. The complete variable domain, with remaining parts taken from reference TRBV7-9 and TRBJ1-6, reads DTGVSQNPRHKITKRGQNVTFRCDPISEHNRLYWYRQTLGQGPEFLTYFQNEAQLEKSRLLSDRFSAERPKGSFSTLEIQRTEQGDSAMYLCASSYEGANSPLHFGNGTRLTVT.

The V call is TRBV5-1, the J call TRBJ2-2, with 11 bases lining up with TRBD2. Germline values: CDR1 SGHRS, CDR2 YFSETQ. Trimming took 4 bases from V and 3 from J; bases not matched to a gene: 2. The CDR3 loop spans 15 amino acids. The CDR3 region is CASSKTSGDTGELFF. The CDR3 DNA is TGCGCCAGCAGCAAGACTAGCGGGGACACCGGGGAGCTGTTTTTT.

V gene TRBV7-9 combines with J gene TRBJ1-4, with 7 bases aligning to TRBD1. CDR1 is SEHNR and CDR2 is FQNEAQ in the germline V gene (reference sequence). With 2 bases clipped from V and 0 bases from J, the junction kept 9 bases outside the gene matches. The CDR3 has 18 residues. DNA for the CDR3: TGTGCCAGCAGCTTACTCCGGGGACAGTTTGCAACTAATGAAAAACTGTTTTTT. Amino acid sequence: CASSLLRGQFATNEKLFF. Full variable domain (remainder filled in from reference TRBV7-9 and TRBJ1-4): DTGVSQNPRHKITKRGQNVTFRCDPISEHNRLYWYRQTLGQGPEFLTYFQNEAQLEKSRLLSDRFSAERPKGSFSTLEIQRTEQGDSAMYLCASSLLRGQFATNEKLFFGSGTQLSVL.

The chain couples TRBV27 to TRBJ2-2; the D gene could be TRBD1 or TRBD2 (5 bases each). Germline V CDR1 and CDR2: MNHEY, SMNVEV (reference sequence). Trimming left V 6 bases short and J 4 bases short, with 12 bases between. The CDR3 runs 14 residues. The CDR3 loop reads CASRRGAGTGELFF. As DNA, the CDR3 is TGTGCCAGCAGACGTGGGGCGGGCACCGGGGAGCTGTTTTTT.

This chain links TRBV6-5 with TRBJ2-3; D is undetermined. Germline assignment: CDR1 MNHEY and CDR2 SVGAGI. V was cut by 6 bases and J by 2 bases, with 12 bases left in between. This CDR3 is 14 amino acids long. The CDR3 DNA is TGTGCCAGCAGCACCCAAACAGTCACAGATACGCAGTATTTT. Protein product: CASSTQTVTDTQYF.

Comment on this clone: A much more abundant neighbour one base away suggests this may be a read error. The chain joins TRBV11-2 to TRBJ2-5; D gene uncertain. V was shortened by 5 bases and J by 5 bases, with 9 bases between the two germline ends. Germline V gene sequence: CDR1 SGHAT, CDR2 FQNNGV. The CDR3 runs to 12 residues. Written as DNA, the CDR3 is TGTGCCAGCAGCCGAGATCCGGAGACCCAGTACTTC. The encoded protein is CASSRDPETQYF.

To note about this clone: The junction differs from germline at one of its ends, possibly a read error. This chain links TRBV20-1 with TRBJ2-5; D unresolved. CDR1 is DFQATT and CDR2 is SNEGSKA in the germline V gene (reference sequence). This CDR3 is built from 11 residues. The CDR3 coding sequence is TGCAGTGTTAGAAAGCAAGAGACCCAGTACTTC. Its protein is CSVRKQETQYF.

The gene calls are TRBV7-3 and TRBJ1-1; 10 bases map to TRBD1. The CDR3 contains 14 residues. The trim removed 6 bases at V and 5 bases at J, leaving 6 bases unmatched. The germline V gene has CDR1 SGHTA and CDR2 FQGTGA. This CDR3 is CASRRQGADTEAFF. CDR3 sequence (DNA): TGTGCCAGCAGGAGACAGGGGGCGGATACTGAAGCTTTCTTT.

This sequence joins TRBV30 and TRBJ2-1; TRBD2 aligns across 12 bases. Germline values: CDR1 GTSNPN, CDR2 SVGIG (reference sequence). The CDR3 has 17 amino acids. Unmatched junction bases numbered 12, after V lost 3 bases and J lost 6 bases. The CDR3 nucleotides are TGTGCCTGGAGCGCGAGGCTAGCGGGAGGGCCTGGCAATGAGCAGTTCTTC. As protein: CAWSARLAGGPGNEQFF. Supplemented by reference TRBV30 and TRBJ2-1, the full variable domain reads SQTIHQWPATLVQPVGSPLSLECTVEGTSNPNLYWYRQAAGRGLQLLFYSVGIGQISSEVPQNLSASRPQDRQFILSSKKLLLSDSGFYLCAWSARLAGGPGNEQFFGPGTRLTVL.

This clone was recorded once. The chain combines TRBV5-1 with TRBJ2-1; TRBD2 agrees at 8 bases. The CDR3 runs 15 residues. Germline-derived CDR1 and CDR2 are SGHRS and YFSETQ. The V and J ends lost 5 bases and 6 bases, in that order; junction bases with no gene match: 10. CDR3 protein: CASRTGLEDGNEQFF. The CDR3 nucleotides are TGCGCCAGCAGAACGGGACTAGAGGATGGCAATGAGCAGTTCTTC. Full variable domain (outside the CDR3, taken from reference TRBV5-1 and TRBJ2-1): KAGVTQTPRYLIKTRGQQVTLSCSPISGHRSVSWYQQTPGQGLQFLFEYFSETQRNKGNFPGRFSGRQFSNSRSEMNVSTLELGDSALYLCASRTGLEDGNEQFFGPGTRLTVL.

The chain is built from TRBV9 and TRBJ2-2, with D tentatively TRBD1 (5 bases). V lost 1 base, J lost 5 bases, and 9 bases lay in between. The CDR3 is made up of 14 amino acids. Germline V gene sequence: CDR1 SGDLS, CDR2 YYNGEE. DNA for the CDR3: TGTGCCAGCAGCGTATTAGGGGTTACCGGGGAGCTGTTTTTT. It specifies CASSVLGVTGELFF.

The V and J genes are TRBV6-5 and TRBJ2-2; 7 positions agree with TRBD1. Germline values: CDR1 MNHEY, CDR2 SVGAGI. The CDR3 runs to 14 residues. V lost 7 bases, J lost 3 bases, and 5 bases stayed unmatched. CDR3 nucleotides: TGTGCCAGCAAAACAGGGGTGGACACCGGGGAGCTGTTTTTT. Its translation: CASKTGVDTGELFF.

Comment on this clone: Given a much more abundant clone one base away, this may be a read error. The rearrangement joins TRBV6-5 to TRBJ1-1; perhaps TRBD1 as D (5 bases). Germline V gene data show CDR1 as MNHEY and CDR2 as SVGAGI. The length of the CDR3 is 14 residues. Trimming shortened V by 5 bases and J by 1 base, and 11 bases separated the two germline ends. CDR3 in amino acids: CASSRDSPNTEAFF. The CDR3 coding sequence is TGTGCCAGCAGTCGAGACAGCCCGAACACTGAAGCTTTCTTT.

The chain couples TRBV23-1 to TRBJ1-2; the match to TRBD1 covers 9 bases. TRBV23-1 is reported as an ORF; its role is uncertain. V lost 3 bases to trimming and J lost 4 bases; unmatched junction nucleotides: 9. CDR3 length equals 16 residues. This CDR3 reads CASSQPGTGTFYGYTF. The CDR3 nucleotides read TGCGCCAGCAGTCAGCCCGGGACAGGGACTTTCTATGGCTACACCTTC.

CDR3 loop: CASSLARDRGVSYGYTF. DNA of the CDR3: TGCGCCAGCAGCTTGGCCAGGGACAGGGGCGTATCCTATGGCTACACCTTC. This chain joins TRBV5-1 and TRBJ1-2, with 10 bases that match TRBD1. Losses at the gene ends were 0 bases for V and 4 bases for J; bases not matched to a gene: 9. The CDR3 length is 17 residues. Germline CDR1 is SGHRS and CDR2 is YFSETQ.

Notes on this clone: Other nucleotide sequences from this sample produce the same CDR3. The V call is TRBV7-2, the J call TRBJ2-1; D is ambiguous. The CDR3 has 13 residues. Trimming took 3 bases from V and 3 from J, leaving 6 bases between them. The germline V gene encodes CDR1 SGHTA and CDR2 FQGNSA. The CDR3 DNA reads TGTGCCAGCAGCTTGGGCAACTACAATGAGCAGTTCTTC. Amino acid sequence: CASSLGNYNEQFF. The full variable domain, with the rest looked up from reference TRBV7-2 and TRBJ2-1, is GAGVSQSPSNKVTEKGKDVELRCDPISGHTALYWYRQSLGQGLEFLIYFQGNSAPDKSGLPSDRFSAERTGGSVSTLTIQRTQQEDSAVYLCASSLGNYNEQFFGPGTRLTVL.

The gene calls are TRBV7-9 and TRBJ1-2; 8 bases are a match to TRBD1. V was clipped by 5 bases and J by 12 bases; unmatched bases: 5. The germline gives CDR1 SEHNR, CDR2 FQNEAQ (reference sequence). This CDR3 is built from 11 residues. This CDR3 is CASSPDRDNTF. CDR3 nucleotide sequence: TGTGCCAGCAGCCCGGACAGGGATAACACCTTC.